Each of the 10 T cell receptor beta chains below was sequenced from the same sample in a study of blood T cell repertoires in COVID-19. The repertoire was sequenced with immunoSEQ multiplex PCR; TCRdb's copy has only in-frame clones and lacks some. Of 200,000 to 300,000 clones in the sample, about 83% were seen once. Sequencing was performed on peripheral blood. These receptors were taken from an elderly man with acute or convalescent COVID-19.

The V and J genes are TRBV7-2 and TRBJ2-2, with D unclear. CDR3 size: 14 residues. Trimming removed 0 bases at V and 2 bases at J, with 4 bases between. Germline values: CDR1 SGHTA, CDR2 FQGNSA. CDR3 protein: CASSLALNTGELFF. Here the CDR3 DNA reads TGTGCCAGCAGCTTAGCCCTTAACACCGGGGAGCTGTTTTTT.

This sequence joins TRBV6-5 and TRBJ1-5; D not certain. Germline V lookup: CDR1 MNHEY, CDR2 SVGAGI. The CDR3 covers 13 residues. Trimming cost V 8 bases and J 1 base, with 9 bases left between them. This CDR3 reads CASAQESNQPQHF. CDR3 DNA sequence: TGTGCCAGCGCCCAAGAGAGCAATCAGCCCCAGCATTTT.

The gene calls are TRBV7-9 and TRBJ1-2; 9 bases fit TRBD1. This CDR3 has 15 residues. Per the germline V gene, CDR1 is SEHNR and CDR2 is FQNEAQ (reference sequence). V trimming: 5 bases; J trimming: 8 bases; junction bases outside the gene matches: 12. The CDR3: CASSPDRGVSGGYTF. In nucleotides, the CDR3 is TGTGCCAGCAGCCCGGACAGGGGAGTTTCAGGAGGCTACACCTTC.

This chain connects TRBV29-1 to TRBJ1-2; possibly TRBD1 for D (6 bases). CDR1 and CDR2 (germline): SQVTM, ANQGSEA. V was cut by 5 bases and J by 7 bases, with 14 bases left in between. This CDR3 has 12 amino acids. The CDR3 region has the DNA TGCAGCGTTTCGACAGGTGGAAGTGGCTACACCTTC. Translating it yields CSVSTGGSGYTF.

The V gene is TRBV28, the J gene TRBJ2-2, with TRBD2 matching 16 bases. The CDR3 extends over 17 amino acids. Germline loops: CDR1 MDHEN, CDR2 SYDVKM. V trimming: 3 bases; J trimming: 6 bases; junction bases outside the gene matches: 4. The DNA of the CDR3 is TGTGCCAGCAGTTTGTGGGGACTAGCGGGGGGGCCCGGGGAGCTGTTTTTT. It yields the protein CASSLWGLAGGPGELFF.

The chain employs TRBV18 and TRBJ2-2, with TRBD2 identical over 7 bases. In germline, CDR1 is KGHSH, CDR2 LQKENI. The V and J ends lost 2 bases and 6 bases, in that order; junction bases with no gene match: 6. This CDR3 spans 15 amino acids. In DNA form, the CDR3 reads TGTGCCAGCTCACCATGGACTAGGGGCGCCGGGGAGCTGTTTTTT. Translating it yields CASSPWTRGAGELFF.

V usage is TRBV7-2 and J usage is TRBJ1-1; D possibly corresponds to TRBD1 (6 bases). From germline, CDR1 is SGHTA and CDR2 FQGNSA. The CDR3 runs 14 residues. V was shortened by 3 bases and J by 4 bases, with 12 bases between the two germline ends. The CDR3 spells CASSFRGGGTEAFF. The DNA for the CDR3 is TGTGCCAGCAGCTTCCGGGGAGGGGGCACTGAAGCTTTCTTT.

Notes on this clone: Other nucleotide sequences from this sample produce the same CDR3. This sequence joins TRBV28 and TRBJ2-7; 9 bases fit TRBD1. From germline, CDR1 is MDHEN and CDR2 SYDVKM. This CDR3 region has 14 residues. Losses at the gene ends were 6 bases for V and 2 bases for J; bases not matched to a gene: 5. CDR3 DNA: TGTGCCAGCAGAGGGGGACAGGGCCCCTACGAGCAGTACTTC. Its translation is CASRGGQGPYEQYF.

CDR3 nucleotide sequence: TGTGCCAGCAGTGCCCTGGGCCCTGGTCCAGGGTTCACAGATACGCAGTATTTT. It codes for CASSALGPGPGFTDTQYF. J is TRBJ2-3 and V is TRBV6-1; D may be TRBD1 (5 bases). Germline lookup yields CDR1 MNHNS and CDR2 SASEGT. The CDR3 has 18 amino acids. V was clipped by 4 bases and J by 2 bases, with 22 bases between them.

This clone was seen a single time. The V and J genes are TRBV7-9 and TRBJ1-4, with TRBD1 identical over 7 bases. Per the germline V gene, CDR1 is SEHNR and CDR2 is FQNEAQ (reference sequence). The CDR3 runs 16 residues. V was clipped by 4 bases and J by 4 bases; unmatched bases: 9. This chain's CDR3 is CASSSTNRGNNEKLFF. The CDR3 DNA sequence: TGTGCCAGCAGCTCCACTAACAGGGGAAATAATGAAAAACTGTTTTTT.